This T cell receptor (beta chain) was sequenced for a study of human T cells and chemical hapten exposure. Study details: The sensitizing agent was 2% DPC, placed on about 2 cm by about 2 cm of upper inner arm skin. Patients were given diphenylcyclopropenone on the scalp weekly across the approximately 25-week study.

Germline V CDR1 and CDR2: SQVTM, ANQGSEA. Trimming took 2 bases from V and 2 from J; bases not matched to a gene: 7. CDR3 length equals 15 residues. TCRdb re-analysed the RACE reads in MiXCR, keeping a single row per CDR3 protein. This table has 300,000 to 450,000 distinct CDR3 sequences, 4.5% to 6% appearing once. Study-level findings and limits: Compared to controls, expanded TCRs made significantly more large clusters of similar CDR3s.

This sample's time point: pre-sensitization, week 0. Treatment meaning: therapeutic diphenylcyclopropenone sensitization with weekly scalp DPC. Donation of samples came from alopecia patients who were 18 to 70 years old and suitable for DPC. Comment on this clonotype: What it binds is unknown.

The rearrangement uses TRBV29-1 and TRBJ2-3; the match to TRBD2 covers 7 bases. The clonotype was recovered from a woman in her forties or fifties with alopecia areata. Some clones in this sample may be carry-over from other donors' samples. The sample consisted of whole blood, taken in connection with sensitization to the hapten diphenylcyclopropenone (DPC). CDR3 bases: TGCAGCGTTGAATGGGGGGAGGGCCCCACAGATACGCAGTATTTT. Encoded protein: CSVEWGEGPTDTQYF.